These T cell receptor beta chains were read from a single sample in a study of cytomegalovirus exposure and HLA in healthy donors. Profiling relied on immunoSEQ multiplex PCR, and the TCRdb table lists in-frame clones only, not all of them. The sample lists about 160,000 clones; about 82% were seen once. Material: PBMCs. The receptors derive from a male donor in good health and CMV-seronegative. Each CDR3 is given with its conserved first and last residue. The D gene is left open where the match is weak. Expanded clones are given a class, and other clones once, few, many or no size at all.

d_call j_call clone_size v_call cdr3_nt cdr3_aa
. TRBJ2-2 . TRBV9 TGTGCCAGCAGCGTGGCCTTGATGAACAGGGCAAACACCGGGGAGCTGTTTTTT CASSVALMNRANTGELFF
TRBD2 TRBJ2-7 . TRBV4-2 TGTGCCAGCAGCCAAGATCGGGGGGGTAGTGGATACGAGCAGTACTTC CASSQDRGGSGYEQYF
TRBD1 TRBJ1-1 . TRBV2 TGTGCCAGTCCCCGGGACAGGAACACTGAAGCTTTCTTT CASPRDRNTEAFF
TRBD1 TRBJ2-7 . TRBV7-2 TGTGCCAGCAGCTTACACAGGGGGGTATCCTACGAGCAGTACTTC CASSLHRGVSYEQYF
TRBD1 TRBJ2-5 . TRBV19 TGTGCCAGTAGTACCCTCCCCAGACAGGGCCAAGAGACCCAGTACTTC CASSTLPRQGQETQYF
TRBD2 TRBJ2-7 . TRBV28 TGTGCCAGCAGTTTAGCGGGAGAGCTCGAGCAGTACTTC CASSLAGELEQYF
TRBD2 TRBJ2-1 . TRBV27 TGTGCCAGCAGTCAGACTAGCGGGAACTACAATGAGCAGTTCTTC CASSQTSGNYNEQFF
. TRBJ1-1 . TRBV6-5 TGTGCCAGCAGTGGCAACCTCCAGGGGTCTTACGCTTTCTTT CASSGNLQGSYAFF
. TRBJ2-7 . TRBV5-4 TGTGCCAGCAGCTTGATAGCGACTGGCGAGCAGTACTTC CASSLIATGEQYF
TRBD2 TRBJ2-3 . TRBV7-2 TGTGCCAGCAGCTCAAGACTAGCGGCAGATACGCAGTATTTT CASSSRLAADTQYF
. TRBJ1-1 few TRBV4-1 TGCGCCAGCAGCCGCGAACTCCCGGGAGGCCGGACTGAAGCTTTCTTT CASSRELPGGRTEAFF
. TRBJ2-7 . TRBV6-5 TGTGCCAGCACCAGGGGTAGGACCTCCTTCGAGCAGTACTTC CASTRGRTSFEQYF
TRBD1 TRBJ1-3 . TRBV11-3 TGTGCCAGCAGCCGGGACAGTGGGGCCGGAAACACCATATATTTT CASSRDSGAGNTIYF
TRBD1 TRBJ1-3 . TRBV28 TGTGCCAGCACCCCGGGACAGAAGATACACACCATATATTTT CASTPGQKIHTIYF
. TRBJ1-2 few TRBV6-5 TGTGCCAGCAGTTACGGGCAGCCTAACTATGGCTACACCTTC CASSYGQPNYGYTF
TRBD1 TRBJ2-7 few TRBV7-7 TGTGCTAGCAGCTTGGGATCGGACAGGGCGGACGAGCAGTACTTC CASSLGSDRADEQYF
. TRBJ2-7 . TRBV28 TGTGCCAGCACTAGAGCAGGGGATCGTGGAGAGCAGTACTTC CASTRAGDRGEQYF
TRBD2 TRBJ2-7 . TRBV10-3 TGTGCCAGTCTTCCGGGACTAGCGGGGTACGAGCAGTACTTC CASLPGLAGYEQYF
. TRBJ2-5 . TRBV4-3 TGCGCCAGCAGCCAAGATGTCCGGGGGGCCGGGGAAGAGACCCAGTACTTC CASSQDVRGAGEETQYF
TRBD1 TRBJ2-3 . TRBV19 TGTGCCAGTAGTATCGGACAGGGCACAGATACGCAGTATTTT CASSIGQGTDTQYF
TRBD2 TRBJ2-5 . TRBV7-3 TGTGCCAGCAGCGACGGGAGCGGGAGTACCCAGTACTTC CASSDGSGSTQYF
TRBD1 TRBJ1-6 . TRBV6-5 TGTGCCAGCAGTTACCGATCCGGGACAGGCTCTTCACCCCTCCACTTT CASSYRSGTGSSPLHF
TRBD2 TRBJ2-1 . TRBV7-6 TGTGCCAGCAGCTTAGGTGCGGGAGGGTACAATGAGCAGTTCTTC CASSLGAGGYNEQFF
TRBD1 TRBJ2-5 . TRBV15 TGTGCCACCAGCAGAGGAGGGACAGGGGCGGTCCAAGAGACCCAGTACTTC CATSRGGTGAVQETQYF
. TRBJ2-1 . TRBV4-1 TGCGCCAGCAGCACTAAAGCTAGCGAGTACAATGAGCAGTTCTTC CASSTKASEYNEQFF
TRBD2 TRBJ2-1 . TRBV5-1 TGCGCCAGCAGCTTGTACCTAGCGGGAGCTGAGCAGTTCTTC CASSLYLAGAEQFF
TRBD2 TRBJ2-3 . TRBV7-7 TGTGCTAGCAGCCCCACCGGGACTAGCTTCCCAGATACGCAGTATTTT CASSPTGTSFPDTQYF
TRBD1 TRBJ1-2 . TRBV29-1 TGCAGCGTAAATGCCGGGACAGGGGTTCCTGGCTACACCTTC CSVNAGTGVPGYTF
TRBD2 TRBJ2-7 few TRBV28 TGTGCCAGCAGTTTGGGAGGGAGCTACGAGCAGTACTTC CASSLGGSYEQYF
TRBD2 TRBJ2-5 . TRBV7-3 TGTGCCAGCAGCTTAACGACTAGCGGGGGGGGGACCCAGTACTTC CASSLTTSGGGTQYF
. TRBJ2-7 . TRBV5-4 TGTGCCAGCAGCTTTTCACGGCAGGCGACCTCCTACGAGCAGTACTTC CASSFSRQATSYEQYF
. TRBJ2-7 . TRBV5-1 TGCGCCAGCAGCTTGGGTCCTAGCGCGAGCTCCTACGAGCAGTACTTC CASSLGPSASSYEQYF
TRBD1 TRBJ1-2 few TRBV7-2 TGTGCCAGCAGCCCCAGGGACAGTGGGGACTATGGCTACACCTTC CASSPRDSGDYGYTF
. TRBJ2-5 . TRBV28 TGTGCCAGCAGCCGGGGGAAAGAGACCCAGTACTTC CASSRGKETQYF
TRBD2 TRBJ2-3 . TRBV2 TGTGCCAGCAGTTTTCGGACTAGCGGGAGGGTGGAAACAGATACGCAGTATTTT CASSFRTSGRVETDTQYF
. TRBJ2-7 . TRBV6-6 TGTGCCAGCAGTTACTTCCCCGAGTACTACGAGCAGTACTTC CASSYFPEYYEQYF
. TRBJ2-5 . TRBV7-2 TGTGCCAGCAGCCCAACTTCCCCTCGGCGGGAGACCCAGTACTTC CASSPTSPRRETQYF
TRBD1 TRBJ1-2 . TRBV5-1 TGCGCCAGCAGCTCAACCGGGACAGATAGGACTAACTATGGCTACACCTTC CASSSTGTDRTNYGYTF
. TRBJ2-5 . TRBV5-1 TGCGCCAGCAGCTTGAAAAGGGAAGGCCAGGGGCAAGAGACCCAGTACTTC CASSLKREGQGQETQYF
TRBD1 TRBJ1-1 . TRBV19 TGTGCCAGTAGTCCCCCCGGGACAGGGAGGACTGAAGCTTTCTTT CASSPPGTGRTEAFF
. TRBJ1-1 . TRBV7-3 TGTGCCAGCAGCTTAGGGGCGAACACTGAAGCTTTCTTT CASSLGANTEAFF
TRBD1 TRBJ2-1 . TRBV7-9 TGTGCCAGCAGCTCCTTCCCACCGGGGACAGCTTACAATGAGCAGTTCTTC CASSSFPPGTAYNEQFF
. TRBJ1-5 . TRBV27 TGTGCCAGCAGCGATGCAGGGTCTGGCAATCAGCCCCAGCATTTT CASSDAGSGNQPQHF
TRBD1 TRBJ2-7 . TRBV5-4 TGTGCCAGCAGCGGCCGGGACAGGGCCACCTACGAGCAGTACTTC CASSGRDRATYEQYF
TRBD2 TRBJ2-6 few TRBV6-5 TGTGCCAGCGGGCGGGGGTCTGGGGCCAACGTCCTGACTTTC CASGRGSGANVLTF
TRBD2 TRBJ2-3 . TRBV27 TGTGCCAGCAGTCCGCTGGGCGGGAGGGCCCTCAGCACAGATACGCAGTATTTT CASSPLGGRALSTDTQYF
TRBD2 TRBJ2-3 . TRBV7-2 TGTGCCAGCAGCTTAGTGGCGGGGGGGCTGGCAGATACGCAGTATTTT CASSLVAGGLADTQYF
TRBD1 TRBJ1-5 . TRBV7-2 TGTGCCAGCAGCTTAGTAGGGGGCGATCAGCCCCAGCATTTT CASSLVGGDQPQHF
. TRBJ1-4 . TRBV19 TGTGCCAGTAGTAATTCTATCGCAACTAATGAAAAACTGTTTTTT CASSNSIATNEKLFF
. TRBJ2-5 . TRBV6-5 TGTGCCAGCAGTCCCACCCCGGGAGAGACCCAGTACTTC CASSPTPGETQYF
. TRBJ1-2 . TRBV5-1 TGCGCCAGCAGCTTGGAGGGGCCATATGGCTACACCTTC CASSLEGPYGYTF
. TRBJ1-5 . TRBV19 TGTGCCAGTAGTATGGCTTTGCGGGCCCTCAATCAGCCCCAGCATTTT CASSMALRALNQPQHF
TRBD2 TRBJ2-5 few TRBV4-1 TGCGCCAGCAGCCAGGCCCCGTCCCTTACTAGCGCGGCGCTTGAGACCCAGTACTTC CASSQAPSLTSAALETQYF